A selection of T cell receptor beta chains follows, all from one sample in a study of blood T cell repertoires in COVID-19. Profiling relied on immunoSEQ multiplex PCR, and the TCRdb table lists in-frame clones only, not all of them. Among some 45,000 clones listed, approximately 80% were seen once. Input material: peripheral blood. These receptors originate from a human donor in a cohort sampled during active COVID-19. CDR3s include the opening cysteine and the closing phenylalanine or tryptophan. D genes are given only for firm matches. Rows may omit the clone size; those that give it use once, few, many or a size class.

CDR3 DNA: TGTGCCAGCACCTCAGGGACTGGGGAACTCTATGGCTACACCTTC
CDR3 protein: CASTSGTGELYGYTF
V gene: TRBV6-5
clone size: NA
J gene: TRBJ1-2
CDR3 length: 15
D gene: NA

CDR3 DNA: TGTGCCAGCAGTTACCGCAGGACTTACGAGCAGTACTTC
CDR3 protein: CASSYRRTYEQYF
V gene: TRBV6-2/TRBV6-3
clone size: NA
J gene: TRBJ2-7
CDR3 length: 13
D gene: NA

CDR3 DNA: TGTGCCAGCTCAGCTCTTCGGGAGACCCAGTACTTC
CDR3 protein: CASSALRETQYF
V gene: TRBV18
clone size: NA
J gene: TRBJ2-5
CDR3 length: 12
D gene: NA

CDR3 DNA: TGTGCCAGCAGCCAACTTAGCGGGAGTTCTGAGCAGTTCTTC
CDR3 protein: CASSQLSGSSEQFF
V gene: TRBV3-1/TRBV3-2
clone size: NA
J gene: TRBJ2-1
CDR3 length: 14
D gene: TRBD2

CDR3 DNA: TGCAGTGCTAGTAGAGAGGGTACGCAGTATTTT
CDR3 protein: CSASREGTQYF
V gene: TRBV20-1
clone size: NA
J gene: TRBJ2-3
CDR3 length: 11
D gene: NA

CDR3 DNA: TGTGCCAGCAGCAGGCCGGCAGGTCAGCCCCAGCATTTT
CDR3 protein: CASSRPAGQPQHF
V gene: TRBV28
clone size: once
J gene: TRBJ1-5
CDR3 length: 13
D gene: NA

CDR3 DNA: TGTGCCAGCAGCGCCTTCGGGGGGGACTGGGTGGAGACCCAGTACTTC
CDR3 protein: CASSAFGGDWVETQYF
V gene: TRBV9
clone size: NA
J gene: TRBJ2-5
CDR3 length: 16
D gene: TRBD2

CDR3 DNA: TGTGCCATCAGTGAGTCTTCGACTAGCAGAGAGACCCAGTACTTC
CDR3 protein: CAISESSTSRETQYF
V gene: TRBV10-3
clone size: NA
J gene: TRBJ2-5
CDR3 length: 15
D gene: TRBD2

CDR3 DNA: TGTGCCAGCAGCTTAGGGCGGCGGGAGGAACCAGATACGCAGTATTTT
CDR3 protein: CASSLGRREEPDTQYF
V gene: TRBV11-3
clone size: NA
J gene: TRBJ2-3
CDR3 length: 16
D gene: TRBD2

CDR3 DNA: TGTGCCAGCAGTTTTCCAGGGGGATGGGCTTTCTTT
CDR3 protein: CASSFPGGWAFF
V gene: TRBV28
clone size: NA
J gene: TRBJ1-1
CDR3 length: 12
D gene: TRBD1

CDR3 DNA: TGTGCCAGCAGGTCCGGGACAGGGTCCTACGAGCAGTACTTC
CDR3 protein: CASRSGTGSYEQYF
V gene: TRBV2
clone size: NA
J gene: TRBJ2-7
CDR3 length: 14
D gene: TRBD1

CDR3 DNA: TGTGCCAGCAGCCAAGAAGCGGGACTAAACACAGATACGCAGTATTTT
CDR3 protein: CASSQEAGLNTDTQYF
V gene: TRBV4-2
clone size: NA
J gene: TRBJ2-3
CDR3 length: 16
D gene: TRBD2

CDR3 DNA: TGTGCCAGCAGCCGGACTAGCGGGAGGGGAACCTACGAGCAGTACTTC
CDR3 protein: CASSRTSGRGTYEQYF
V gene: TRBV3-1/TRBV3-2
clone size: NA
J gene: TRBJ2-7
CDR3 length: 16
D gene: TRBD2

CDR3 DNA: TGTGCCAGCAGGGGACAGGATCAAGAGACCCAGTACTTC
CDR3 protein: CASRGQDQETQYF
V gene: TRBV28
clone size: NA
J gene: TRBJ2-5
CDR3 length: 13
D gene: TRBD1

CDR3 DNA: TGTGCCTGGAACAGCGCGAGGACTAGCGGGGGACCGGGCTTCTACGAGCAGTACTTC
CDR3 protein: CAWNSARTSGGPGFYEQYF
V gene: TRBV30
clone size: NA
J gene: TRBJ2-7
CDR3 length: 19
D gene: TRBD2

CDR3 DNA: TGTGCCACCAGCAGAGTGACGGGAGGGACAGATACGCAGTATTTT
CDR3 protein: CATSRVTGGTDTQYF
V gene: TRBV15
clone size: NA
J gene: TRBJ2-3
CDR3 length: 15
D gene: TRBD2